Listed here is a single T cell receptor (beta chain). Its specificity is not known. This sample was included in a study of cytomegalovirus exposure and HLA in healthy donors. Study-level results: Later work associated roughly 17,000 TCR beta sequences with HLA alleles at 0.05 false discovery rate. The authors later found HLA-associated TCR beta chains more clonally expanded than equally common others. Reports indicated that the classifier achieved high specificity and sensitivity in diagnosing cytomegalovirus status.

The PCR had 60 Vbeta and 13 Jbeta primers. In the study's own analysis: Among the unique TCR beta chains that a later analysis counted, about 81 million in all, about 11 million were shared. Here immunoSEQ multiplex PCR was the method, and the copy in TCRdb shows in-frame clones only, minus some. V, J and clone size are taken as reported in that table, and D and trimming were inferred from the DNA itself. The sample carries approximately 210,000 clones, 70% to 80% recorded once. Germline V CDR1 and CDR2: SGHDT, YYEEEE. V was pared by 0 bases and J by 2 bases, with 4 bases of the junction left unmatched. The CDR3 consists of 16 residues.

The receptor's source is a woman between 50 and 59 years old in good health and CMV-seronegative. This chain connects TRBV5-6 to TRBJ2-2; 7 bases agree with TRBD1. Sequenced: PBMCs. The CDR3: CASSLEGDSNTGELFF. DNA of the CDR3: TGTGCCAGCAGCTTGGAGGGGGACAGCAACACCGGGGAGCTGTTTTTT.